These 22 T cell receptor beta chains share one sample of origin, sequenced in a study of Graves' ophthalmopathy and Graves' hyperthyroidism. Amplification targeted the TCR beta CDR3 regions, with RNA transcripts as the source material. The authors performed first-round RT-PCR with HTBI primers and then a second-round multiplex PCR. TCRdb ran MiXCR on the multiplex PCR reads and lists one entry per CDR3 protein. Among under 350,000 distinct CDR3 sequences listed, 15% to 20% were seen once. Sequenced material: peripheral blood. The receptors shown here come from an adult man with Graves' ophthalmopathy.

This clonotype was observed many times. V usage is TRBV4-1 and J usage is TRBJ2-7, with D tentatively TRBD1 or TRBD2 (5 bases each). CDR1 is MGHRA and CDR2 is YSYEKL in the germline V gene. V was cut by 1 base and J by 2 bases, with 18 bases left in between. This CDR3 is 17 amino acids long. The CDR3 nucleotides are TGCGCCAGCAGCCAAGCTGGGTCACGAGGGGCAACCTACGAGCAGTACTTC. It yields the protein CASSQAGSRGATYEQYF.

With regard to this clonotype: The junction does not match germline at one end; this may be a read error. The chain links TRBV27 to TRBJ2-7; 9 nucleotides line up with TRBD2. Germline V gene lookup returns CDR1 MNHEY and CDR2 SMNVEV (reference sequence). The CDR3 is made up of 15 amino acids. As DNA, the CDR3 is TGTGCCGGCAGTATAACGGGACTAGCTCTCTACGAGCAGTACTTC. It specifies CAGSITGLALYEQYF.

This clonotype has at least ten counts. The CDR3 sequence is CASSLDLNALGGEQYF. CDR3 coding DNA: TGTGCCAGCAGCTTAGATCTAAACGCCCTAGGGGGCGAGCAGTACTTC. The rearrangement links TRBV11-2 to TRBJ2-7, with TRBD1 as a possible D gene (6 bases). The germline V gene has CDR1 SGHAT and CDR2 FQNNGV. The ends were cut back, 0 bases at V and 6 bases at J, with 18 bases in the middle. CDR3 length: 16 residues.

The chain joins TRBV6-1 to TRBJ2-7; 8 positions match TRBD2. This CDR3 region has 13 residues. Germline values: CDR1 MNHNS, CDR2 SASEGT. The V and J ends lost 8 bases and 9 bases, in that order; junction bases with no gene match: 12. In nucleotides, the CDR3 is TGTGCCAGCGAGGCCAGCGGGAGAAGTGGGCAGTACTTC. Encoded protein: CASEASGRSGQYF.

In its sample, this clonotype was seen many times. V and J are TRBV6-1 and TRBJ2-5; tentatively, D is TRBD1 (5 bases). The germline V and J ends were trimmed by 4 bases and 0 bases, with 9 bases remaining between them. The CDR3 runs 14 residues. Germline V lookup: CDR1 MNHNS, CDR2 SASEGT. The CDR3 region has the DNA TGTGCCAGCAGTGGACAGAGTCACCAAGAGACCCAGTACTTC. Residues: CASSGQSHQETQYF.

This clonotype has a count of ten or more. The chain has TRBV29-1 and TRBJ1-2; D gene ambiguous. Germline loops: CDR1 SQVTM, CDR2 ANQGSEA. The CDR3 is 11 residues long. Trimming took off 3 bases at V and 6 bases at J, with 8 bases between the two ends. CDR3 DNA: TGCAGCGTTGATGCTGGGGATGGCTACACCTTC. The encoded protein is CSVDAGDGYTF.

This clonotype was seen repeatedly, ten times or more. This chain joins TRBV4-2 and TRBJ2-5; 8 bases match TRBD2. V lost 1 base to trimming and J lost 4 bases; unmatched junction nucleotides: 8. Germline V lookup: CDR1 LGHNA, CDR2 YNFKEQ. The CDR3 is 16 amino acids. CDR3 bases: TGTGCCAGCAGCCAAGTCCCAGCGGGGGTTGGAGAGACCCAGTACTTC. Its protein is CASSQVPAGVGETQYF.

Ten or more counts support this clonotype. This sequence joins TRBV19 and TRBJ1-2, with D possibly matching TRBD1 (6 bases). The ends were cut back, 7 bases at V and 8 bases at J, with 23 bases in the middle. Germline V gives CDR1 LNHDA, CDR2 SQIVND (reference sequence). The CDR3 has 15 residues. The CDR3, as DNA: TGTGCCAGTACCGAATATTGGGGGCAGTCCGCAGGCTACACCTTC. It is translated as CASTEYWGQSAGYTF.

This clonotype was counted many times. The chain joins TRBV6-8 to TRBJ1-2; a possible D gene is TRBD1 (6 bases). Germline V gives CDR1 MNHGY, CDR2 SAAAGT. The CDR3 spans 16 residues. V lost 11 bases and J lost 2, with 24 bases in between. CDR3: CAASRYRVQENYGYTF. The CDR3, as DNA: TGTGCCGCGAGTCGGTACAGGGTACAGGAAAACTATGGCTACACCTTC.

There are many counts of this clonotype. The chain employs TRBV15 and TRBJ2-7; TRBD1 matches at 10 bases. CDR1 LNHNV and CDR2 YYDKDF come from the germline V gene (reference sequence). V lost 3 bases to trimming and J lost 4 bases; unmatched junction nucleotides: 6. The CDR3 totals 15 residues. CDR3 loop: CATSRAGTGAYEQYF. CDR3 coding DNA: TGTGCCACCAGCAGGGCCGGGACAGGGGCGTACGAGCAGTACTTC.

The chain links TRBV6-5 to TRBJ1-5; TRBD1 is a possible D gene (5 bases). CDR1 MNHEY and CDR2 SVGAGI come from the germline V gene. CDR3 length: 13 residues. V lost 4 bases, J lost 8 bases, and 12 bases lay in between. CDR3 residues: CASSLGVEEPQHF. CDR3 sequence (DNA): TGTGCCAGCAGTTTGGGGGTTGAGGAGCCCCAGCATTTT.

As concerns this clonotype: At one of its ends the junction is not consistent with the germline gene, which may arise from a read error. The chain has TRBV6-1 and TRBJ1-2, with TRBD1 matching over 7 bases. The CDR3 is 14 amino acids. The germline V gene encodes CDR1 MNHNS and CDR2 SASEGT. CDR3 coding DNA: TGTGCCAGCAGACTTCCAGGGGGGAACTATGGCTACAACTTC. Amino acid sequence: CASRLPGGNYGYNF.

In its sample, this clonotype was seen many times. The chain carries TRBV7-3 and TRBJ1-5; tentative D call: TRBD1 (5 bases). V lost 2 bases, J lost 10 bases, and 18 bases lay in between. Germline-derived CDR1 and CDR2 are SGHTA and FQGTGA. The CDR3 runs 15 residues. CDR3 nucleotides: TGTGCCAGCAGCTTAGAGGACGGGGCCAGAGATCCCCAGCATTTT. It codes for CASSLEDGARDPQHF.

This clonotype was detected many times. The chain couples TRBV6-2 or TRBV6-3 to TRBJ2-5, with D tentatively TRBD2 (6 bases). The CDR3 consists of 17 residues. The germline gives CDR1 MNHEY, CDR2 SVGEGT. With 0 bases removed from V and 5 bases from J, the gap between germline ends came to 19 bases. CDR3 in DNA: TGTGCCAGCAGTTACTCGAAGAACCGGTGGGGGAGGGAGACCCAGTACTTC. This gives the protein CASSYSKNRWGRETQYF.

The chain's CDR3 is CAWSVLAGWDTDTQYF. CDR3 coding DNA: TGTGCCTGGAGTGTCCTAGCGGGGTGGGACACAGATACGCAGTATTTT. The genes are TRBV30 and TRBJ2-3; TRBD2 aligns across 9 bases. Unmatched junction bases numbered 6, after V lost 0 bases and J lost 2 bases. Germline values: CDR1 GTSNPN, CDR2 SVGIG (reference sequence). CDR3 length equals 16 residues. Variable domain in full (rest from reference TRBV30 and TRBJ2-3): SQTIHQWPATLVQPVGSPLSLECTVEGTSNPNLYWYRQAAGRGLQLLFYSVGIGQISSEVPQNLSASRPQDRQFILSSKKLLLSDSGFYLCAWSVLAGWDTDTQYFGPGTRLTVL.

This clonotype was found many times. This chain uses TRBV5-4 with TRBJ2-5; 9 nucleotides align to TRBD1. The CDR3 totals 14 residues. CDR1 and CDR2 (germline): SGHNT, YYREEE (reference sequence). The V gene end was trimmed by 4 bases and the J gene end by 3 bases; junction bases not matched to a gene: 4. The CDR3 DNA sequence: TGTGCCAGCAGCATACAGGGGGCAAAAGAGACCCAGTACTTC. This encodes CASSIQGAKETQYF.

This clonotype was counted ten times or more. This rearrangement joins TRBV16 to TRBJ1-2, with a weak D call TRBD1 (5 bases). The CDR3 covers 16 residues. The germline V gene encodes CDR1 KGHSY and CDR2 FQNENV. V lost 4 bases and J 7 bases, leaving 22 bases between the germline ends. The CDR3 loop is CASSPSLRGIRAGYTF. The CDR3 DNA follows: TGTGCCAGCAGCCCTTCTTTACGGGGGATCCGGGCTGGCTACACCTTC.

This clonotype was seen only a few times. Possible read error: a much larger clone is one base away. The chain recombines TRBV5-1 with TRBJ2-7; no definite D call. Per germline, CDR1 SGHRS and CDR2 YFSETQ. Trimming stripped 5 bases from V and 5 bases from J, with 8 bases between. This CDR3 spans 11 amino acids. The CDR3: CASRLRDEQYF. CDR3 DNA: TGCGCCAGCAGACTAAGGGACGAGCAGTACTTC.

The table lists this clonotype with many counts. The rearrangement links TRBV19 to TRBJ2-7; D possibly corresponds to TRBD2 (6 bases). V was shortened by 9 bases and J by 0 bases, with 15 bases between the two germline ends. The CDR3 runs 14 residues. CDR1 and CDR2 (germline): LNHDA, SQIVND (reference sequence). The CDR3: CASSRDWTSYEQYF. In DNA, the CDR3 is TGTGCCAGCAGCCGGGACTGGACCTCCTACGAGCAGTACTTC. Drawing the rest from reference TRBV19 and TRBJ2-7, the complete variable domain is DGGITQSPKYLFRKEGQNVTLSCEQNLNHDAMYWYRQDPGQGLRLIYYSQIVNDFQKGDIAEGYSVSREKKESFPLTVTSAQKNPTAFYLCASSRDWTSYEQYFGPGTRLTVT.

This clonotype was counted ten times or more. V gene TRBV28 combines with J gene TRBJ1-1; 8 nucleotides agree with TRBD1. The length of the CDR3 is 17 residues. Losses at the gene ends were 5 bases for V and 2 bases for J; bases not matched to a gene: 13. Per the germline V gene, CDR1 is MDHEN and CDR2 is SYDVKM. The CDR3 is CASSRLSGGGGNTEAFF. The CDR3, as DNA: TGTGCCAGCAGTCGTTTGTCAGGGGGCGGTGGTAACACTGAAGCTTTCTTT.

This chain joins TRBV9 and TRBJ2-6; D assignment may be TRBD1 or TRBD2 (5 bases each). The CDR3 has 15 amino acids. The germline CDR1 and CDR2 sequences are SGDLS and YYNGEE. V lost 2 bases and J lost 0, with 6 bases in between. The CDR3 DNA is TGTGCCAGCAGCGTCGGGACCTCTGGGGCCAACGTCCTGACTTTC. It yields the protein CASSVGTSGANVLTF.

This clonotype was observed many times. This chain connects TRBV5-1 to TRBJ1-6; D not certain. CDR1 is SGHRS, CDR2 YFSETQ, per germline. CDR3 length: 13 amino acids. Trimming stripped 4 bases from V and 14 bases from J, with 16 bases between. The CDR3 coding sequence is TGCGCCAGCAGCCCGACGGGCGTAAGGACCCTCCACTTT. It codes for CASSPTGVRTLHF. The full variable domain, rest sourced from reference TRBV5-1 and TRBJ1-6, is KAGVTQTPRYLIKTRGQQVTLSCSPISGHRSVSWYQQTPGQGLQFLFEYFSETQRNKGNFPGRFSGRQFSNSRSEMNVSTLELGDSALYLCASSPTGVRTLHFGNGTRLTVT.